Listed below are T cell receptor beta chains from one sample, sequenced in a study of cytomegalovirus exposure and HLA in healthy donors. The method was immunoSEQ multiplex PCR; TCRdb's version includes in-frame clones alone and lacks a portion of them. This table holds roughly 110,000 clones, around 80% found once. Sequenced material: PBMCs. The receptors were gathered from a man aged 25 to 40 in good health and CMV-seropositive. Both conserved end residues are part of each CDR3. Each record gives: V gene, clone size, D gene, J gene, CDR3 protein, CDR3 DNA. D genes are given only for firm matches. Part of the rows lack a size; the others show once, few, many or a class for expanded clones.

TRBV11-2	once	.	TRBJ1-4	CASSSLGHPNEKLFF	TGTGCCAGCAGCTCCCTAGGACACCCTAATGAAAAACTGTTTTTT
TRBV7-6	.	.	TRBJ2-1	CASTPKIGQKNNEQFF	TGTGCCAGCACCCCTAAGATTGGACAAAAAAACAATGAGCAGTTCTTC
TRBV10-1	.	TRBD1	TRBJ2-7	CASSYDRVPREQYF	TGCGCCAGCAGCTACGACAGGGTTCCTCGGGAGCAGTACTTC
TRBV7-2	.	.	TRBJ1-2	CASSLGQNLGYTF	TGTGCCAGCAGCTTAGGACAGAACCTTGGCTACACCTTC
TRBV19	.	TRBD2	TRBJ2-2	CASRPRLAGGPLLNTGELFF	TGTGCCAGTAGGCCTCGACTAGCGGGGGGGCCACTCCTGAACACCGGGGAGCTGTTTTTT
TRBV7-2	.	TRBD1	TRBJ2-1	CASSSRDRIYNEQFF	TGTGCCAGCAGCTCGCGGGACAGGATATACAATGAGCAGTTCTTC
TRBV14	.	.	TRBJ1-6	CASSPRTAWNSPLHF	TGTGCCAGCAGCCCGCGGACAGCGTGGAATTCACCCCTCCACTTT
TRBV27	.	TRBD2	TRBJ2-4	CATHHPGLAPRHF	TGTGCCACCCATCATCCGGGACTAGCACCCAGGCACTTC
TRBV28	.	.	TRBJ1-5	CASSFYRYSNQPQHF	TGTGCCAGCAGCTTCTACCGATATAGCAATCAGCCCCAGCATTTT
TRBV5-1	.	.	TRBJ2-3	CASSLVGARTDTQYF	TGCGCCAGCAGCTTGGTGGGGGCGAGGACAGATACGCAGTATTTT
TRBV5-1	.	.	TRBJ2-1	CASSYPWSDSLNSYNEQFF	TGCGCCAGCAGTTATCCTTGGTCGGACAGCCTGAACTCCTACAATGAGCAGTTCTTC
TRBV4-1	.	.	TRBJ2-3	CASSPTGMSWADTQYF	TGCGCCAGCAGTCCAACAGGGATGAGCTGGGCAGATACGCAGTATTTT
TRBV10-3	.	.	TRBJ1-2	CAISFQPGGTDYGYTF	TGTGCCATCAGTTTCCAGCCCGGAGGGACGGACTATGGCTACACCTTC
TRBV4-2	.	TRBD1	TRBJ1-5	CASSQEQGSYQPQHF	TGTGCCAGCAGCCAAGAACAGGGGTCTTATCAGCCCCAGCATTTT
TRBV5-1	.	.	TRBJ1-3	CASSVQGGNTIYF	TGCGCCAGCAGCGTCCAGGGAGGAAACACCATATATTTT
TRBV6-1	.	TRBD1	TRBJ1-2	CAIPDRDDYGYTF	TGTGCCATACCTGACAGGGACGACTATGGCTACACCTTC
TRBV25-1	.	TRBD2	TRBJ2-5	CASSDHLGAGVGETQYF	TGTGCCAGCAGTGATCATCTCGGGGCGGGAGTAGGAGAGACCCAGTACTTC
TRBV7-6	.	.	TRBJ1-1	CASSLGGPMNTEAFF	TGTGCCAGCAGCTTAGGCGGCCCCATGAACACTGAAGCTTTCTTT
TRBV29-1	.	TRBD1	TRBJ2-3	CSAEGQQRTDTQYF	TGCAGCGCAGAGGGACAGCAGCGCACAGATACGCAGTATTTT
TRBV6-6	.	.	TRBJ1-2	CASQTGVNYGYTF	TGTGCCAGCCAGACAGGAGTTAACTATGGCTACACCTTC
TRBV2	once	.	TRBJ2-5	CASRRGGRVETQYF	TGTGCCAGCAGGCGGGGAGGCAGGGTCGAGACCCAGTACTTC
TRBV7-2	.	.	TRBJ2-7	CASSLDRGREQYF	TGTGCCAGCAGCTTAGATCGGGGGAGAGAGCAGTACTTC
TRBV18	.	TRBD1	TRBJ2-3	CASSPWTGRTDTQYF	TGTGCCAGCTCACCCTGGACAGGGAGGACAGATACGCAGTATTTT
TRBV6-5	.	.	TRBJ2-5	CASSPQGSQETQYF	TGTGCCAGCAGCCCACAGGGCTCCCAAGAGACCCAGTACTTC
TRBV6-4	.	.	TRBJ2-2	CASSDWVSANTGELFF	TGTGCCAGCAGTGACTGGGTCAGCGCAAACACCGGGGAGCTGTTTTTT
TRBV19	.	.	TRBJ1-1	CASSIDNREAFF	TGTGCCAGTAGTATAGATAATCGGGAAGCTTTCTTT
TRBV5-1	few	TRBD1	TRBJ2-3	CASSIGQVETDTQYF	TGCGCCAGCAGCATAGGACAGGTTGAAACAGATACGCAGTATTTT
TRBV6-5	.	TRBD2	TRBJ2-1	CASSYGTSNEQFF	TGTGCCAGCAGTTACGGGACTAGCAATGAGCAGTTCTTC
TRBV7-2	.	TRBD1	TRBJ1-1	CASSVEGALMTEAFF	TGTGCCAGCAGCGTAGAGGGGGCTCTTATGACTGAAGCTTTCTTT
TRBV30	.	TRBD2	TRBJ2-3	CALSTGLAGDTQYF	TGTGCCTTGAGTACGGGACTAGCGGGAGATACGCAGTATTTT
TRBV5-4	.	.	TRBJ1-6	CASSMIQGLDSPLHF	TGTGCCAGCAGCATGATTCAGGGTCTTGATTCACCCCTCCACTTT
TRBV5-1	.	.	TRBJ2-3	CASSLDSLADTQYF	TGCGCCAGCAGCTTAGATTCGCTAGCGGATACGCAGTATTTT
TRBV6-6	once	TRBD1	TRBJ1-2	CASILDRGAYGYTF	TGTGCCAGCATCCTAGACAGGGGGGCCTATGGCTACACCTTC
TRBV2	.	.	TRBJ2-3	CASSEQWSRGHTDTQYF	TGTGCCAGCAGCGAACAGTGGTCAAGGGGACACACAGATACGCAGTATTTT
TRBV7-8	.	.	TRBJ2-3	CASSPRGTDTQYF	TGTGCCAGCAGCCCCCGGGGCACAGATACGCAGTATTTT
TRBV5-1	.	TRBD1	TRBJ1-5	CASSPDGQGNQPQHF	TGCGCCAGCAGCCCCGACGGACAGGGCAATCAGCCCCAGCATTTT
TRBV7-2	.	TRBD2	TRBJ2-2	CASSLSAGVPGELFF	TGTGCCAGCAGCTTATCTGCGGGGGTCCCCGGGGAGCTGTTTTTT
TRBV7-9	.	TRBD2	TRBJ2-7	CASSPRTSGGPGGQYF	TGTGCCAGCAGCCCGAGGACTAGCGGGGGTCCCGGGGGGCAGTACTTC
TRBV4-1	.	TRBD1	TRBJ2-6	CASRRIGTGLSGANVLTF	TGCGCCAGCAGACGCATCGGGACAGGGCTCTCTGGGGCCAACGTCCTGACTTTC